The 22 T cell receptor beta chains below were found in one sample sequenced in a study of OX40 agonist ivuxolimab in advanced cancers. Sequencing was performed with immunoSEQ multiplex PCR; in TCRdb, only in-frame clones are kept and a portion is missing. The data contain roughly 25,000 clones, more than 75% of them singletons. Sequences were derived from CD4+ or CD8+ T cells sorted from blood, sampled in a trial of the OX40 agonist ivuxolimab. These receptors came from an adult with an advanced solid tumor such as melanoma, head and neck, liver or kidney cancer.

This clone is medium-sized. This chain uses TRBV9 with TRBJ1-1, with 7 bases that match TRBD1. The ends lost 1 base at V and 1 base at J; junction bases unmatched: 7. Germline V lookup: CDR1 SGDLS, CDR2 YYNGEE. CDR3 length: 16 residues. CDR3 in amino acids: CASSVIPGGANTEAFF. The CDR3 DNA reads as TGTGCCAGCAGCGTAATCCCAGGGGGAGCGAACACTGAAGCTTTCTTT.

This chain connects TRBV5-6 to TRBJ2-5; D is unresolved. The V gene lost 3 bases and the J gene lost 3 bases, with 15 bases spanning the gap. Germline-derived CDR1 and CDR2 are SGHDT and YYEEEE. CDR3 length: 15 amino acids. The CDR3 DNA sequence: TGTGCCAGCAGCTCTCTCCCGGACCTCGAAGAGACCCAGTACTTC. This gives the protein CASSSLPDLEETQYF.

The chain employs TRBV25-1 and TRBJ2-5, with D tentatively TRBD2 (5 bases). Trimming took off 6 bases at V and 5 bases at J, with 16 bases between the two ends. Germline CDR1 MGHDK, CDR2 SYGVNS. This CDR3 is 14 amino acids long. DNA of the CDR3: TGTGCCAGCAGCCCCCCCGGGGTTGGGGAGACCCAGTACTTC. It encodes CASSPPGVGETQYF.

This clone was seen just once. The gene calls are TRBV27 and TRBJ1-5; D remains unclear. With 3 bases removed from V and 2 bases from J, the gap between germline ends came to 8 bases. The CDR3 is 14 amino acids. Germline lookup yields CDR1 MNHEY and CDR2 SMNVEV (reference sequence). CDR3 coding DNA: TGTGCCAGCAGTTTTAGTGGAGGCAATCAGCCCCAGCATTTT. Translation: CASSFSGGNQPQHF.

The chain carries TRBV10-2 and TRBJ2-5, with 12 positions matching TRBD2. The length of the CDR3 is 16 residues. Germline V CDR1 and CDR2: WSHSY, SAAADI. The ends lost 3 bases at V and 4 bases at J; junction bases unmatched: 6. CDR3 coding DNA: TGCGCCAGCAGTGACTTTCTAGCGGGGGGGAGAGAGACCCAGTACTTC. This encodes CASSDFLAGGRETQYF.

CDR3 amino acids: CASSVGQGFTEAFF. The CDR3 DNA reads as TGTGCCAGCAGTGTGGGACAGGGATTCACTGAAGCTTTCTTT. The V call is TRBV6-1, the J call TRBJ1-1; 9 bases agree with TRBD1. V shed 4 bases, J shed 4 bases, and the junction held 4 bases outside the gene matches. CDR1 MNHNS and CDR2 SASEGT come from the germline V gene. This CDR3 has 14 residues.

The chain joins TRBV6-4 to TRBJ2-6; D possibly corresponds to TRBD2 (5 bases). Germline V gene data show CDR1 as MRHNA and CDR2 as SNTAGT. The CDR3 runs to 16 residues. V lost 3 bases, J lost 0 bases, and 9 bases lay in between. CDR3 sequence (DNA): TGTGCCAGCAGTGAAAGCGCGGGCTCTGGGGCCAACGTCCTGACTTTC. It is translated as CASSESAGSGANVLTF.

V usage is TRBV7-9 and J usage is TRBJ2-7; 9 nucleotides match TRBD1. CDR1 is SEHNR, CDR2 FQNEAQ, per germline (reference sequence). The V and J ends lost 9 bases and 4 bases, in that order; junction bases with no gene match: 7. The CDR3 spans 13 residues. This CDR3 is CASSGTGPYEQYF. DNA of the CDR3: TGTGCCAGTTCCGGGACAGGGCCTTACGAGCAGTACTTC.

Here the CDR3 DNA reads TGTGCCAGCAGCCATGGGACAGGGGGGTACGAGCAGTACTTC. It translates to CASSHGTGGYEQYF. The chain has TRBV5-4 and TRBJ2-7, with 11 bases that match TRBD1. Trimming removed 4 bases from V and 4 bases from J; junction bases left unmatched: 4. CDR3 length: 14 residues. Germline V gene sequence: CDR1 SGHNT, CDR2 YYREEE (reference sequence).

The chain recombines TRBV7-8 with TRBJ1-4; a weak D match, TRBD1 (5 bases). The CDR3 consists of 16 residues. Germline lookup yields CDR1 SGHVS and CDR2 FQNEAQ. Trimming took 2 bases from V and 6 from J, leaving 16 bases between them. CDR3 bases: TGTGCCAGCAGCTTAACAGTAGGGACGGAGGATGAAAAACTGTTTTTT. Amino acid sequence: CASSLTVGTEDEKLFF.

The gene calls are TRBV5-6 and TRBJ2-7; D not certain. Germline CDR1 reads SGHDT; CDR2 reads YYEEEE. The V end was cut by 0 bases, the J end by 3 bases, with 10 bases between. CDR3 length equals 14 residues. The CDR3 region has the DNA TGTGCCAGCAGCTTGGGTGACAATCGCTACGAGCAGTACTTC. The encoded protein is CASSLGDNRYEQYF.

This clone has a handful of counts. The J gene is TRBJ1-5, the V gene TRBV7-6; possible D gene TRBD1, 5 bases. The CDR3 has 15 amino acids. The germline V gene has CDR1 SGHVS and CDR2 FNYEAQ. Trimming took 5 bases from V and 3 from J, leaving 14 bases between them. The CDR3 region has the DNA TGTGCCAGCAGCCCCCAGGGAACCCACAATCAGCCCCAGCATTTT. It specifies CASSPQGTHNQPQHF.

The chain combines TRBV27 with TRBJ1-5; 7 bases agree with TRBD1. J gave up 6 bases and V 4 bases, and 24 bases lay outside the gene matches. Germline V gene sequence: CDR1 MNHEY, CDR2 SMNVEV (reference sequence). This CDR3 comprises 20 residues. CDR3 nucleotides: TGTGCCAGCAGTTCGTCCCGTCAAGGCCGACAGGGAAGGGTCACTCAGCCCCAGCATTTT. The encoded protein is CASSSSRQGRQGRVTQPQHF.

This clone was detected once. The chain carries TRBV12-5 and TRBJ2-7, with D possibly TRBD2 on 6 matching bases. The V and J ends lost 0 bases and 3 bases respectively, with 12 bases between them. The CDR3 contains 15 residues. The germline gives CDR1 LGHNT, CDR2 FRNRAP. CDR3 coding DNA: TGTGCTAGTGGTTTGGTACGCGGGACGATCTACGAGCAGTACTTC. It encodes CASGLVRGTIYEQYF. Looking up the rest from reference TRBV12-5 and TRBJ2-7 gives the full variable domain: DARVTQTPRHKVTEMGQEVTMRCQPILGHNTVFWYRQTMMQGLELLAYFRNRAPLDDSGMPKDRFSAEMPDATLATLKIQPSEPRDSAVYFCASGLVRGTIYEQYFGPGTRLTVT.

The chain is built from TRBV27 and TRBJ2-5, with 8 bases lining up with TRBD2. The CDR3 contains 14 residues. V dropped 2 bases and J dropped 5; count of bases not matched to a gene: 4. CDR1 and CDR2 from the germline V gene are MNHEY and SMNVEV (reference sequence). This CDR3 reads CASSLAPSGETQYF. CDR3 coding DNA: TGTGCCAGCAGTTTAGCGCCTAGCGGGGAGACCCAGTACTTC.

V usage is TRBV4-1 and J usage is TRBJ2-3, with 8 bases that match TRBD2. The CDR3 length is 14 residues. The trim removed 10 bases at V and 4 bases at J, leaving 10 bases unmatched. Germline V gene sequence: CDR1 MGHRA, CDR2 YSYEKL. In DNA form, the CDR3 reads TGCGCCACTTCAGCGGGGGAGAAATCAGATACGCAGTATTTT. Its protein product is CATSAGEKSDTQYF.

CDR3 amino acids: CASSWTGTGNTEAFF. The CDR3 DNA reads as TGTGCCAGCAGTTGGACCGGGACAGGGAACACTGAAGCTTTCTTT. The chain combines TRBV6-6 with TRBJ1-1; 8 nucleotides align to TRBD1. Germline CDR1 reads MNHNY; CDR2 reads SVGAGI (reference sequence). The V segment lost 4 bases and the J segment 1 base; nucleotides outside the gene matches: 5. The CDR3 contains 15 residues.

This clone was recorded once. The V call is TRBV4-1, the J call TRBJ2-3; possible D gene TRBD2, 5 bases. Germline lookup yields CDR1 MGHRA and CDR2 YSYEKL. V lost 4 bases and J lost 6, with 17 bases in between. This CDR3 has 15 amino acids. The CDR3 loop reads CASSLRDLVSDTQYF. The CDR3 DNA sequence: TGCGCCAGCAGCCTCCGGGATCTGGTTTCGGATACGCAGTATTTT.

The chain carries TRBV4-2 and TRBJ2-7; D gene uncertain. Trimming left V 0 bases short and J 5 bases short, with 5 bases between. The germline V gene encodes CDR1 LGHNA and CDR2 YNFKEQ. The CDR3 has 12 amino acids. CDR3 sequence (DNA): TGTGCCAGCAGCCAAGATCGCCACGAGCAGTACTTC. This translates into CASSQDRHEQYF.

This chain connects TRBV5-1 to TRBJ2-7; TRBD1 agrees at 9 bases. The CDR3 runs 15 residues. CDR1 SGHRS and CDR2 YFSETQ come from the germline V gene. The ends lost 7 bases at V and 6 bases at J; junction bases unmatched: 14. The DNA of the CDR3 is TGCGCCAGCGGCCCTACGGACAGGGGTTTAGCCGAGCAGTACTTC. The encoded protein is CASGPTDRGLAEQYF. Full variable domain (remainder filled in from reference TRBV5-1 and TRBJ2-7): KAGVTQTPRYLIKTRGQQVTLSCSPISGHRSVSWYQQTPGQGLQFLFEYFSETQRNKGNFPGRFSGRQFSNSRSEMNVSTLELGDSALYLCASGPTDRGLAEQYFGPGTRLTVT.

This CDR3 is CASSLSNKDTQYF. CDR3 in DNA: TGTGCCAGCAGCTTGAGTAACAAAGATACGCAGTATTTT. This chain joins TRBV5-4 and TRBJ2-3; D is uncertain. Per the germline V gene, CDR1 is SGHNT and CDR2 is YYREEE (reference sequence). Deletions cut 1 base from V and 5 bases from J, with 8 bases between. This CDR3 has 13 residues.

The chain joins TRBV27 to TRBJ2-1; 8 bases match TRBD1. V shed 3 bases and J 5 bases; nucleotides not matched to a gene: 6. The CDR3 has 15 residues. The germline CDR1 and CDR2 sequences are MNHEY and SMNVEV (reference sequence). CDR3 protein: CASSFGQGAHNEQFF. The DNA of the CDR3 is TGTGCCAGCAGTTTTGGTCAGGGGGCCCACAATGAGCAGTTCTTC.